This TCR beta chain was recovered during a study of shared clonotypes between healthy human individuals. The wider study: Donor ages ranged 18 to 49 years: two women, a few men. Study results and caveats: About 5% of naive CD4 clonotypes were common to a handful of donors.

Concerning this clone: Its antigen is not identified.

Assay used: immunoSEQ multiplex PCR; TCRdb lists only in-frame clones, some missing. Among 2 million to 3 million clones listed, over 85% were seen once. The CDR3 is 15 amino acids. Germline V lookup: CDR1 LGHNT, CDR2 FRNRAP. Trimming removed 5 bases from V and 6 bases from J; junction bases left unmatched: 4. V gene TRBV12-5 combines with J gene TRBJ2-1; 13 bases are shared with TRBD2. This receptor was obtained from a young man in good health. Some clones in this sample may be carry-over from other donors' samples. Sample: naive CD4+ T cells from PBMCs. Subset indicated: CD45RA+ positively selected. The CDR3 nucleotides are TGTGCTAGTGGTACGGGACTAGCGGGATCCAATGAGCAGTTCTTC. Translated, it gives CASGTGLAGSNEQFF. The whole variable domain, remainder taken from reference TRBV12-5 and TRBJ2-1, is DARVTQTPRHKVTEMGQEVTMRCQPILGHNTVFWYRQTMMQGLELLAYFRNRAPLDDSGMPKDRFSAEMPDATLATLKIQPSEPRDSAVYFCASGTGLAGSNEQFFGPGTRLTVL.